Sequencing of this TCR beta chain was carried out in a study of blood T cell repertoires in COVID-19 (TCRdb year 2020). About the study as a whole: The collaborator samples originated in the United States, Italy and Spain and spanned the acute and convalescent phases of COVID-19. Sample metadata almost always included a de-identified subject ID, COVID-19 status, age in years and sex. Samples were obtained from the ongoing ImmuneRACE study (first 160 participants) and from over 1,000 subjects provided by 6 global collaborators. The prospective study material was composed of cDNA or gDNA derived from T cells, B-cell-depleted T cells, or PBMCs. Where available, HLA class I and class II types were obtained from metadata supplied by the sample provider rather than from assay-based typing. Deeply sampled blood TCRbeta repertoires from subjects exposed to, actively infected with, or recovered from COVID-19 were included in the dataset. The repertoires were made available in a free public database intended to serve as a resource for research on the immune response to SARS-CoV-2.

Whole blood was collected in K2EDTA tubes by collaborating institutions according to the institutions' own protocols. For TCRbeta analysis, collaborators shipped samples as frozen whole blood, isolated PBMCs, or DNA extracted from either of those sample types. CDR3 length: 12 amino acids, cysteine to phenylalanine. Only CDR3 DNA is held: 36 bases, read in frame from base 1. The germline V gene (reference sequence) specifies SEHNR as CDR1 and FQNEAQ as CDR2. Trimming takes 5 bases off V and 5 bases off J; junction bases not matched to a gene: 3. With respect to this clone: The target of this receptor is not known. No clone much larger than this one lies a single base away; base qualities are absent.

General findings and caveats noted by the study authors: How much clinical and demographic metadata was included differed by source and by participant, and the metadata was provided uncurated.

The immunoSEQ Assay, a bias-controlled multiplex PCR, was used to amplify TCRbeta CDR3 regions from genomic DNA. The original methods were these. Nucleated cell counts per sample were estimated from amplification of reference gene primers within the assay. To quantify the absolute abundance of each unique TCRbeta CDR3 rearrangement, sequence reads were collapsed and filtered. For each sample, productive Simpson clonality was calculated as the square root of Simpson's diversity index over productive rearrangements. As stored in TCRdb, this immuneACCESS dataset retains in-frame rearrangements with V and J assigned. A fraction of the clones does not appear; measured against another copy, unresolved V genes explain less than half of the discrepancy, and the remainder lacks a known reason. That table gives V, J and clone size, and the DNA gave D and trimming. For this sample there are about 160,000 clones; about 83% appear just once. The ten largest make up roughly 8% of the sample.

What was sequenced was peripheral blood. Recombination connected TRBV7-9 to TRBJ2-7; the central 7 bases match TRBD1. This TCR was sampled from a man in his sixties with acute or convalescent COVID-19. The CDR3 reads CASSVDRDEQYF. The sequenced DNA: TGTGCCAGCAGCGTAGACAGGGACGAGCAGTACTTC. Extended through the reference TRBV7-9 and TRBJ2-7 proteins, this CDR3 yields the full variable domain: DTGVSQNPRHKITKRGQNVTFRCDPISEHNRLYWYRQTLGQGPEFLTYFQNEAQLEKSRLLSDRFSAERPKGSFSTLEIQRTEQGDSAMYLCASSVDRDEQYFGPGTRLTVT.